Shown below are 29 T cell receptor beta chains from a single sample sequenced in a study of response to subunit inactivated influenza vaccine. TCRdb itself ran the RT-PCR reads through MiXCR, one entry per CDR3 protein. The sample has roughly 710,000 distinct CDR3 sequences, 14% seen once. Sequenced material: PBMCs from blood, taken 14 to 15 days before vaccination. The receptors derive from a man aged 45-65 years who received an inactivated influenza vaccine.

This clonotype was seen more than once but under ten times. The chain employs TRBV4-1 and TRBJ2-5; D may be TRBD1 (5 bases). Germline V gives CDR1 MGHRA, CDR2 YSYEKL. This CDR3 has 15 amino acids. Between the trimmed V and J ends, which lost 3 bases and 1 base, there was a span of 12 bases. In DNA form, the CDR3 reads TGCGCCAGCAGCCAGGGTTCGCAGGGCCAAGAGACCCAGTACTTC. Its translation: CASSQGSQGQETQYF.

The chain is built from TRBV29-1 and TRBJ2-7; 7 bases match TRBD1. Germline V gives CDR1 SQVTM, CDR2 ANQGSEA. J lost 2 bases, V lost 7 bases, and 2 bases had no gene match. The CDR3 length is 11 residues. The CDR3 loop is CSGQGAYEQYF. The CDR3, as DNA: TGCAGCGGACAGGGCGCCTACGAGCAGTACTTC.

This clonotype was seen repeatedly, ten times or more. The CDR3: CASSLVGTGNEQFF. CDR3 in DNA: TGTGCCAGCAGTTTAGTGGGAACTGGGAATGAGCAGTTCTTC. The chain combines TRBV27 with TRBJ2-1, with D unresolved. The CDR3 contains 14 residues. V lost 2 bases, J lost 7 bases, and 12 bases lay in between. Germline values: CDR1 MNHEY, CDR2 SMNVEV (reference sequence).

This sequence joins TRBV20-1 and TRBJ2-7, with D perhaps matching TRBD1 (7 bases). Between the trimmed V and J ends, which lost 6 bases and 4 bases, there was a span of 19 bases. Germline V lookup: CDR1 DFQATT, CDR2 SNEGSKA (reference sequence). The CDR3 totals 14 residues. Here the CDR3 DNA reads TGCAGTGCGCCACCAAACCAGGGGGGTTACGAGCAGTACTTC. The encoded protein is CSAPPNQGGYEQYF.

This clonotype was seen a few times. This chain uses TRBV6-5 with TRBJ2-5, with 7 nucleotides matching TRBD2. After removal of 4 bases from V and 1 base from J, the junction contained 6 bases not matched to a gene. The CDR3 has 15 amino acids. CDR1 is MNHEY, CDR2 SVGAGI, per germline. The CDR3 loop reads CASSFMGGVQETQYF. The CDR3 DNA reads as TGTGCCAGCAGTTTTATGGGAGGGGTCCAAGAGACCCAGTACTTC.

Ten or more counts support this clonotype. J is TRBJ2-5 and V is TRBV7-9; the match to TRBD2 covers 9 bases. The CDR3 has 15 amino acids. The J segment lost 2 bases and the V segment lost 5 bases, leaving 6 bases of the junction unmatched. Germline CDR1 is SEHNR and CDR2 is FQNEAQ (reference sequence). The CDR3 protein is CASSPGTSSQETQYF. In nucleotides, the CDR3 is TGTGCCAGCAGCCCTGGGACTAGCAGTCAAGAGACCCAGTACTTC.

The rearrangement links TRBV6-1 to TRBJ2-3; 8 bases line up with TRBD2. V dropped 11 bases and J dropped 4; count of bases not matched to a gene: 11. From germline, CDR1 is MNHNS and CDR2 SASEGT. The CDR3 has 14 residues. The DNA for the CDR3 is TGTGCCGGGGGAGTTGGCGGGGGGCCAGATACGCAGTATTTT. It codes for CAGGVGGGPDTQYF.

V is TRBV6-2 or TRBV6-3 and J is TRBJ2-1, with 10 bases that match TRBD2. Germline CDR1 MNHEY, CDR2 SVGEGT. Trimming removed 2 bases from V and 0 bases from J; junction bases left unmatched: 1. The CDR3 spans 16 residues. Here the CDR3 DNA reads TGTGCCAGCAGTTACGCTAGCGGGAGCTCCTACAATGAGCAGTTCTTC. It codes for CASSYASGSSYNEQFF.

The CDR3 protein is CSAARGGGGETQYF. CDR3 nucleotides: TGCAGTGCTGCCCGGGGGGGAGGGGGAGAGACCCAGTACTTC. The chain employs TRBV20-1 and TRBJ2-5, with 8 nucleotides matching TRBD2. CDR1 DFQATT and CDR2 SNEGSKA come from the germline V gene (reference sequence). The CDR3 runs to 14 residues. Unmatched junction bases numbered 9, after V lost 5 bases and J lost 4 bases.

As regards this clonotype: This could be a read error, since a much larger clone is one nucleotide away. The chain recombines TRBV3-1 with TRBJ2-7, with D unresolved. Germline lookup yields CDR1 LGHDT and CDR2 YNNKEL (reference sequence). The CDR3 is 12 residues long. Trimming took off 2 bases at V and 4 bases at J, with 6 bases between the two ends. CDR3 coding DNA: TGTGCCAGCAGCCAAATGGGGTACGAGCAGTACTTC. Translated: CASSQMGYEQYF.

This clonotype was seen at least ten times. The chain links TRBV19 to TRBJ1-5; 9 bases fit TRBD1. V dropped 5 bases and J dropped 4; count of bases not matched to a gene: 6. CDR1 and CDR2 from the germline V gene are LNHDA and SQIVND (reference sequence). The CDR3 totals 15 residues. CDR3 protein: CASSAGQGANQPQHF. In nucleotides, the CDR3 is TGTGCCAGTAGTGCGGGACAGGGTGCAAATCAGCCCCAGCATTTT.

This chain joins TRBV11-2 and TRBJ2-5; D perhaps matches TRBD1 (5 bases). Trimming pared 1 base from V and 2 bases from J, leaving 11 bases between. The CDR3 is 15 residues long. Germline V gene sequence: CDR1 SGHAT, CDR2 FQNNGV. The CDR3: CASSLVRAGQETQYF. The CDR3 DNA reads as TGTGCCAGCAGCTTAGTTCGGGCAGGGCAAGAGACCCAGTACTTC.

The genes are TRBV11-2 and TRBJ2-1, with 8 positions matching TRBD2. V was pared by 1 base and J by 5 bases, with 7 bases of the junction left unmatched. The length of the CDR3 is 16 residues. The germline V gene encodes CDR1 SGHAT and CDR2 FQNNGV. CDR3 region: CASSLAGRGVNNEQFF. In nucleotides, the CDR3 is TGTGCCAGCAGCTTAGCGGGGCGGGGGGTTAACAATGAGCAGTTCTTC.

The V call is TRBV5-5, the J call TRBJ2-7; TRBD2 matches at 8 bases. Germline V CDR1 and CDR2: SGHKS, YYEKEE (reference sequence). V shed 4 bases and J 3 bases; nucleotides not matched to a gene: 9. This CDR3 region has 15 residues. The DNA for the CDR3 is TGTGCCAGCAGCCGGGGGAGCGGGAGTGTCTACGAGCAGTACTTC. It codes for CASSRGSGSVYEQYF.

This sequence joins TRBV15 and TRBJ2-5; weak D call: TRBD2 (5 bases). CDR3 length equals 14 residues. The V gene lost 1 base and the J gene lost 0 bases, with 6 bases spanning the gap. Germline assignment: CDR1 LNHNV and CDR2 YYDKDF (reference sequence). CDR3 bases: TGTGCCACCAGCAGAGTAGCGTACCAAGAGACCCAGTACTTC. Amino acid sequence: CATSRVAYQETQYF.

This clonotype was seen a handful of times. J is TRBJ2-3 and V is TRBV9; either TRBD1 or TRBD2 may fit D (5 bases each). The V end lost 0 bases, the J end lost 5 bases, and 13 bases lay between the germline ends. Germline V CDR1 and CDR2: SGDLS, YYNGEE. The CDR3 totals 15 residues. The CDR3 is CASSVDGARGDTQYF. The CDR3 DNA reads as TGTGCCAGCAGCGTAGACGGGGCCCGCGGAGATACGCAGTATTTT.

This clonotype appeared once. The rearrangement uses TRBV7-3 and TRBJ2-5; 11 positions agree with TRBD2. In germline, CDR1 is SGHTA, CDR2 FQGTGA. V lost 5 bases, J lost 4 bases, and 9 bases stayed unmatched. This CDR3 contains 16 residues. In DNA form, the CDR3 reads TGTGCCAGCAGCAAGGGGACTAGCGGCAAGGGAGAGACCCAGTACTTC. It encodes CASSKGTSGKGETQYF.

In this sample, this clonotype turned up many times. This chain connects TRBV12-3 or TRBV12-4 to TRBJ2-5; D is unclear. This CDR3 contains 14 residues. Between the trimmed V and J ends, which lost 5 bases and 7 bases, there was a span of 17 bases. This chain's CDR3 is CASSRSTESGTQYF. The CDR3, as DNA: TGTGCCAGCAGTCGGTCGACGGAGTCTGGGACCCAGTACTTC.

This clonotype was detected a few times. The genes are TRBV12-3 or TRBV12-4 and TRBJ2-1; 11 nucleotides agree with TRBD2. The CDR3 consists of 15 residues. The ends lost 2 bases at V and 6 bases at J; junction bases unmatched: 3. The DNA of the CDR3 is TGTGCCAGCAGTTTATGGGGACTAGCGGTCAATGAGCAGTTCTTC. This translates into CASSLWGLAVNEQFF.

This clonotype was seen repeatedly, ten times or more. The gene calls are TRBV25-1 and TRBJ2-7; tentative D call: TRBD2 (6 bases). The ends were cut back, 10 bases at V and 2 bases at J, with 12 bases in the middle. The CDR3 length is 12 residues. Germline V gene sequence: CDR1 MGHDK, CDR2 SYGVNS. CDR3 in amino acids: CATAGPPYEQYF. As DNA, the CDR3 is TGTGCCACCGCGGGACCCCCCTACGAGCAGTACTTC.

This clonotype was found a few times. V usage is TRBV20-1 and J usage is TRBJ2-7, with D tentatively TRBD1 (5 bases). V lost 2 bases to trimming and J lost 2 bases, with 10 bases between them. The CDR3 length is 13 residues. Germline V gives CDR1 DFQATT, CDR2 SNEGSKA (reference sequence). The CDR3 spells CSARSDTAYEQYF. The DNA of the CDR3 is TGCAGTGCTAGATCGGACACAGCCTACGAGCAGTACTTC.

The chain has TRBV5-1 and TRBJ2-4, with TRBD1 identical over 10 bases. In germline, CDR1 is SGHRS, CDR2 YFSETQ. This CDR3 comprises 16 residues. V shed 4 bases and J 1 base; nucleotides not matched to a gene: 5. This chain's CDR3 is CASSPGTGAAKNIQYF. The CDR3 DNA is TGCGCCAGCAGCCCAGGGACAGGGGCTGCCAAAAACATTCAGTACTTC. The variable domain in full, completed from reference TRBV5-1 and TRBJ2-4, reads KAGVTQTPRYLIKTRGQQVTLSCSPISGHRSVSWYQQTPGQGLQFLFEYFSETQRNKGNFPGRFSGRQFSNSRSEMNVSTLELGDSALYLCASSPGTGAAKNIQYFGAGTRLSVL.

In its sample, this clonotype was seen a few times. The chain joins TRBV5-5 to TRBJ1-1; D unresolved. Trimming took 6 bases from V and 1 from J, leaving 13 bases between them. Germline assignment: CDR1 SGHKS and CDR2 YYEKEE (reference sequence). The CDR3 totals 14 residues. CDR3: CASMLRAGNTEAFF. The DNA of the CDR3 is TGTGCCAGCATGCTTAGGGCGGGGAACACTGAAGCTTTCTTT.

The chain employs TRBV7-2 and TRBJ2-7; 10 nucleotides line up with TRBD1. The CDR3 has 15 amino acids. V lost 5 bases, J lost 0 bases, and 4 bases stayed unmatched. CDR1 is SGHTA and CDR2 is FQGNSA in the germline V gene. CDR3 in DNA: TGTGCCAGCAGCACCCGGACAGGGGGCTCCTACGAGCAGTACTTC. It yields the protein CASSTRTGGSYEQYF.

This clonotype appeared a few times. The CDR3 sequence is CSAVQVSGNQPQHF. The CDR3 DNA follows: TGCAGTGCCGTCCAGGTCTCTGGCAATCAGCCCCAGCATTTT. The chain employs TRBV20-1 and TRBJ1-5; D unclear. Germline values: CDR1 DFQATT, CDR2 SNEGSKA (reference sequence). V gave up 6 bases and J gave up 2 bases, with 14 bases separating them. The CDR3 consists of 14 residues.

The chain is built from TRBV6-5 and TRBJ2-7; 13 bases map to TRBD2. Germline lookup yields CDR1 MNHEY and CDR2 SVGAGI. The V segment lost 0 bases and the J segment 2 bases; nucleotides outside the gene matches: 4. The CDR3 runs 17 residues. CDR3 protein: CASSYSGLAGTAYEQYF. Written as DNA, the CDR3 is TGTGCCAGCAGTTACTCGGGACTAGCGGGAACCGCCTACGAGCAGTACTTC.

This clonotype was detected only a few times. This rearrangement joins TRBV7-6 to TRBJ2-3, with D uncertain. Between the trimmed V and J ends, which lost 5 bases and 6 bases, there was a span of 12 bases. CDR1 and CDR2 from the germline V gene are SGHVS and FNYEAQ. The CDR3 loop spans 13 amino acids. CDR3 loop: CASSVSRDDTQYF. In DNA, the CDR3 is TGTGCCAGCAGCGTTAGTAGGGATGATACGCAGTATTTT.

This clonotype was found a few times. The CDR3 sequence is CASSTTPGSAQYF. As DNA, the CDR3 is TGTGCCAGCAGTACAACCCCCGGTAGTGCCCAGTACTTC. This chain links TRBV27 with TRBJ2-5; no firm D call. With 5 bases removed from V and 9 bases from J, the gap between germline ends came to 16 bases. Germline values: CDR1 MNHEY, CDR2 SMNVEV (reference sequence). The CDR3 is made up of 13 amino acids.

This clonotype was detected only a few times. CDR3 DNA sequence: TGTGCCACCAGCGTTACCGGACAGGGTTTAGGTGGCTACACCTTC. It encodes CATSVTGQGLGGYTF. This chain links TRBV15 with TRBJ1-2, with 8 bases that match TRBD1. The germline gives CDR1 LNHNV, CDR2 YYDKDF (reference sequence). V dropped 5 bases and J dropped 7; count of bases not matched to a gene: 12. This CDR3 is 15 amino acids long.